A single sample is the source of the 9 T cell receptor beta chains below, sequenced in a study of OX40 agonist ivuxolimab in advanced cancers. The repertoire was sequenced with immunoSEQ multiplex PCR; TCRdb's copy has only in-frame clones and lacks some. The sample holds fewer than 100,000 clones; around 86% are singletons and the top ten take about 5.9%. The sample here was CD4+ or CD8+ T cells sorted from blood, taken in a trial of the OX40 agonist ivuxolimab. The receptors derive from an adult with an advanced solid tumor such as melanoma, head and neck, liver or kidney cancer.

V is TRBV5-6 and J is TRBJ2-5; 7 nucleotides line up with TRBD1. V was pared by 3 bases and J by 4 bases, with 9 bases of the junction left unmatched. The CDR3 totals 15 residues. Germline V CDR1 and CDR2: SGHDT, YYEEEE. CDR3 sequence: CASSSDRAEAETQYF. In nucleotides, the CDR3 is TGTGCCAGCAGCTCAGACAGGGCCGAAGCAGAGACCCAGTACTTC.

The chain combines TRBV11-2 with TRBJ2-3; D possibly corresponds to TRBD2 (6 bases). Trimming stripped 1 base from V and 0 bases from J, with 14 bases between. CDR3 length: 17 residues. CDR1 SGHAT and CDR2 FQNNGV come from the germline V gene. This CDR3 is CASSLGHFAGSTDTQYF. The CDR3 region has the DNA TGTGCCAGCAGCTTAGGACACTTCGCGGGGAGCACAGATACGCAGTATTTT.

The CDR3, as DNA: TGTGCCAGCAGTTTCTCGGGACAGAGAACCGGGGAGCTGTTTTTT. It yields the protein CASSFSGQRTGELFF. The chain joins TRBV27 to TRBJ2-2; TRBD1 aligns across 7 bases. Trimming removed 3 bases from V and 5 bases from J; junction bases left unmatched: 6. Per germline, CDR1 MNHEY and CDR2 SMNVEV (reference sequence). The CDR3 contains 15 residues.

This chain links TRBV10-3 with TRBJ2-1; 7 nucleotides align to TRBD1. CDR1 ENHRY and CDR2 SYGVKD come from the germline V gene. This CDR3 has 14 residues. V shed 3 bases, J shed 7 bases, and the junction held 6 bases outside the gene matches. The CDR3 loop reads CAISEGAGGNEQFF. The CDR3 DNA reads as TGTGCCATCAGTGAAGGGGCAGGGGGAAATGAGCAGTTCTTC.

CDR3: CASRKGVAGASILSYEQYF. The CDR3 bases are TGTGCCAGCAGAAAAGGGGTAGCGGGGGCCTCTATTCTCTCCTACGAGCAGTACTTC. The genes are TRBV7-3 and TRBJ2-7; 9 nucleotides line up with TRBD2. The germline V gene encodes CDR1 SGHTA and CDR2 FQGTGA. V shed 6 bases and J 0 bases; nucleotides not matched to a gene: 18. CDR3 length: 19 residues. Based on the CDR3 plus reference TRBV7-3 and TRBJ2-7, the full variable domain is GAGVSQTPSNKVTEKGKYVELRCDPISGHTALYWYRQSLGQGPEFLIYFQGTGAADDSGLPNDRFFAVRPEGSVSTLKIQRTERGDSAVYLCASRKGVAGASILSYEQYFGPGTRLTVT.

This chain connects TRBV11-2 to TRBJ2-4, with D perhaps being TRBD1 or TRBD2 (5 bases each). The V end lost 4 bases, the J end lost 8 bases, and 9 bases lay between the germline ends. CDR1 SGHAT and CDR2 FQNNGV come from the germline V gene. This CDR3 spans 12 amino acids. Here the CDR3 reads CASSSWGYIQYF. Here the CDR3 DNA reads TGTGCCAGCAGCTCGTGGGGGTACATTCAGTACTTC.

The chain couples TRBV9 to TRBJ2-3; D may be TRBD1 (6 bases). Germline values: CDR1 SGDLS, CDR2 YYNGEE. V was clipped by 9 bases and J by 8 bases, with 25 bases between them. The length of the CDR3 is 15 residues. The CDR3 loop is CATRLVGTKKLTQYF. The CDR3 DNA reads TGTGCCACCAGACTCGTGGGGACAAAAAAACTTACGCAGTATTTT.

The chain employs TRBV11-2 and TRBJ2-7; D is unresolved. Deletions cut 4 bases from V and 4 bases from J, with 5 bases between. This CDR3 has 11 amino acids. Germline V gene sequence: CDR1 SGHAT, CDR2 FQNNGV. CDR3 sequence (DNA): TGTGCCAGCAGCTCCCTATACGAGCAGTACTTC. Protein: CASSSLYEQYF.

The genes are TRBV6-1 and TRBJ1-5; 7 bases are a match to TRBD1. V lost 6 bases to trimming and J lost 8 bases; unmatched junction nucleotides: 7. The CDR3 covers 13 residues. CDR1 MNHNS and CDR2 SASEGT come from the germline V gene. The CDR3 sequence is CASRVGTVEPQHF. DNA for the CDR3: TGTGCCAGCAGGGTAGGGACAGTGGAGCCCCAGCATTTT.